Listed here are 21 T cell receptor beta chains from one sample, sequenced in a study of blood T cell repertoires in COVID-19. Data came from immunoSEQ multiplex PCR; TCRdb stores just in-frame clones and leaves some out. The data show some 260,000 clones, 88% seen once. Sequenced material: peripheral blood. Receptor source: a man aged 80 or over with acute or convalescent COVID-19.

The CDR3 nucleotides read TGTGCCAGCAGCCCCGGACTAGCGGGGGTCACAGATACGCAGTATTTT. It specifies CASSPGLAGVTDTQYF. The rearrangement links TRBV3-1 (or the pseudogene TRBV3-2) to TRBJ2-3; 13 positions match TRBD2. Germline CDR1 LGHDT, CDR2 YNNKEL (reference sequence). The CDR3 has 16 residues. Losses at the gene ends were 4 bases for V and 2 bases for J; bases not matched to a gene: 3.

This sequence joins TRBV6-5 and TRBJ2-3; 7 positions agree with TRBD1. The CDR3 consists of 15 residues. Germline V gene lookup returns CDR1 MNHEY and CDR2 SVGAGI. V trimming: 6 bases; J trimming: 4 bases; junction bases outside the gene matches: 10. CDR3 region: CASRTQGYGADTQYF. Here the CDR3 DNA reads TGTGCCAGCAGAACACAGGGGTATGGGGCAGATACGCAGTATTTT.

The chain uses TRBV18 and TRBJ2-1; D is possibly TRBD2 (6 bases). Germline loops: CDR1 KGHSH, CDR2 LQKENI. The CDR3 sequence is 17 residues long. Trimming took off 0 bases at V and 4 bases at J, with 16 bases between the two ends. CDR3 coding DNA: TGTGCCAGCTCACCACCGAGCGGGTCAAGGGGTTACAATGAGCAGTTCTTC. It yields the protein CASSPPSGSRGYNEQFF. The full variable domain, in which reference TRBV18 and TRBJ2-1 provide the parts outside the CDR3, is NAGVMQNPRHLVRRRGQEARLRCSPMKGHSHVYWYRQLPEEGLKFMVYLQKENIIDESGMPKERFSAEFPKEGPSILRIQQVVRGDSAAYFCASSPPSGSRGYNEQFFGPGTRLTVL.

The chain couples TRBV9 to TRBJ2-2; possibly TRBD1 for D (6 bases). Trimming removed 3 bases from V and 0 bases from J, with 12 bases in between. The germline V gene encodes CDR1 SGDLS and CDR2 YYNGEE. The length of the CDR3 is 16 residues. Here the CDR3 DNA reads TGTGCCAGCAGCGGTGACAGGTCCGCGAACACCGGGGAGCTGTTTTTT. Amino acids: CASSGDRSANTGELFF.

The CDR3 DNA follows: TGTGCCAGCAGCTTGAGCGACAGGGGCTCACCCCTCCACTTT. Residues: CASSLSDRGSPLHF. V is TRBV5-8 and J is TRBJ1-6; 8 positions agree with TRBD1. V lost 1 base, J lost 10 bases, and 4 bases stayed unmatched. CDR1 is SGHTS, CDR2 YDEGEE, per germline. The CDR3 runs to 14 residues.

The CDR3 loop reads CASSPTQGQRYEQYF. The CDR3 bases are TGTGCCAGCTCACCAACTCAGGGACAGCGGTACGAGCAGTACTTC. The chain recombines TRBV18 with TRBJ2-7; 7 nucleotides match TRBD1. The ends lost 2 bases at V and 4 bases at J; junction bases unmatched: 8. Looked up from germline, CDR1 is KGHSH and CDR2 is LQKENI. The CDR3 is 15 residues long.

In this sample, this clone turned up a few times. The chain combines TRBV11-2 with TRBJ2-7; perhaps TRBD1 as D (5 bases). The CDR3 extends over 12 amino acids. Germline V lookup: CDR1 SGHAT, CDR2 FQNNGV. Between the trimmed V and J ends, which lost 5 bases and 4 bases, there was a span of 9 bases. CDR3 sequence: CASSPDTYEQYF. CDR3 coding DNA: TGTGCCAGCAGCCCGGACACTTACGAGCAGTACTTC.

This clone has just a few counts. The rearrangement links TRBV6-2 or TRBV6-3 to TRBJ1-6, with D possibly TRBD1 on 5 matching bases. Germline V gene data show CDR1 as MNHEY and CDR2 as SVGEGT. The germline V and J ends were trimmed by 6 bases and 10 bases, with 10 bases remaining between them. The CDR3 totals 12 residues. The CDR3 sequence is CASSRQTSPLHF. In DNA, the CDR3 is TGTGCCAGCAGCCGACAGACCTCACCCCTCCACTTT.

The chain is built from TRBV18 and TRBJ2-1; D unclear. The V end was cut by 3 bases, the J end by 7 bases, with 13 bases between. The CDR3 totals 14 residues. The germline CDR1 and CDR2 sequences are KGHSH and LQKENI. For the CDR3, the DNA is TGTGCCAGCTCACCCTCGGAGTCGCGGAATGAGCAGTTCTTC. Translated: CASSPSESRNEQFF.

The chain recombines TRBV11-2 with TRBJ2-7; 8 nucleotides agree with TRBD2. V lost 7 bases to trimming and J lost 4 bases; unmatched junction nucleotides: 9. The CDR3 sequence is 14 residues long. Germline CDR1 SGHAT, CDR2 FQNNGV. The CDR3 region is CASTISGVIYEQYF. Written as DNA, the CDR3 is TGTGCCAGCACAATTAGCGGGGTCATTTACGAGCAGTACTTC. The full variable domain, its missing parts supplied by reference TRBV11-2 and TRBJ2-7, is EAGVAQSPRYKIIEKRQSVAFWCNPISGHATLYWYQQILGQGPKLLIQFQNNGVVDDSQLPKDRFSAERLKGVDSTLKIQPAKLEDSAVYLCASTISGVIYEQYFGPGTRLTVT.

V usage is TRBV2 and J usage is TRBJ2-7; no definite D call. The CDR3 totals 14 residues. Trimming took off 6 bases at V and 5 bases at J, with 17 bases between the two ends. The V gene's germline CDR1 is SNHLY and CDR2 FYNNEI. Here the CDR3 DNA reads TGTGCCAGCAGGGAATTGATTAACCGGGACGAGCAGTACTTC. It yields the protein CASRELINRDEQYF. Combining the CDR3 with reference TRBV2 and TRBJ2-7 gives the whole variable domain EPEVTQTPSHQVTQMGQEVILRCVPISNHLYFYWYRQILGQKVEFLVSFYNNEISEKSEIFDDQFSVERPDGSNFTLKIRSTKLEDSAMYFCASRELINRDEQYFGPGTRLTVT.

The chain recombines TRBV18 with TRBJ1-5, with unresolved D. V lost 2 bases and J lost 1, with 6 bases in between. CDR1 is KGHSH and CDR2 is LQKENI in the germline V gene. This CDR3 spans 14 amino acids. The CDR3 bases are TGTGCCAGCTCACCAAGACAAAGCAATCAGCCCCAGCATTTT. Translating it yields CASSPRQSNQPQHF.

The chain couples TRBV6-2 or TRBV6-3 to TRBJ2-7, with TRBD1 matching 9 bases. CDR1 MNHEY and CDR2 SVGEGT come from the germline V gene. Trimming took 2 bases from V and 4 from J; bases not matched to a gene: 9. The CDR3 sequence is 16 residues long. CDR3 region: CASSYAGQGYVYEQYF. The CDR3 bases are TGTGCCAGCAGTTACGCAGGACAGGGGTATGTGTACGAGCAGTACTTC.

The V call is TRBV18, the J call TRBJ2-3; 11 nucleotides match TRBD2. V was clipped by 5 bases and J by 3 bases; unmatched bases: 1. This CDR3 contains 14 residues. From germline, CDR1 is KGHSH and CDR2 LQKENI. CDR3 region: CASSGTSGTDTQYF. Written as DNA, the CDR3 is TGTGCCAGCTCAGGGACTAGCGGAACAGATACGCAGTATTTT.

This chain joins TRBV6-4 and TRBJ2-1, with D hard to call. The germline gives CDR1 MRHNA, CDR2 SNTAGT. V gave up 2 bases and J gave up 2 bases, with 10 bases separating them. The CDR3 consists of 15 residues. The CDR3 loop is CASSDNAQTYNEQFF. The CDR3 coding sequence is TGTGCCAGCAGTGACAACGCCCAGACCTACAATGAGCAGTTCTTC.

The rearrangement joins TRBV28 to TRBJ1-2; tentative D call: TRBD1 (5 bases). V was shortened by 2 bases and J by 6 bases, with 13 bases between the two germline ends. Germline V gene sequence: CDR1 MDHEN, CDR2 SYDVKM. The CDR3 covers 14 residues. In DNA form, the CDR3 reads TGTGCCAGCAGTTTAGGGGCCAGGGTTAATGGCTACACCTTC. It is translated as CASSLGARVNGYTF.

J is TRBJ2-3 and V is TRBV28; D is possibly TRBD2 (7 bases). The CDR3 has 17 amino acids. The germline CDR1 and CDR2 sequences are MDHEN and SYDVKM. The V and J ends lost 6 bases and 0 bases respectively, with 19 bases between them. The CDR3 loop reads CASSAVGGAHSTDTQYF. CDR3 in DNA: TGTGCCAGCAGCGCAGTTGGGGGGGCACACAGCACAGATACGCAGTATTTT.

This chain uses TRBV7-9 with TRBJ2-7, with a tentative D call TRBD1 (6 bases). V gave up 5 bases and J gave up 9 bases, with 14 bases separating them. Germline V CDR1 and CDR2: SEHNR, FQNEAQ (reference sequence). CDR3 length equals 12 residues. The CDR3 bases are TGTGCCAGCAGCCAAACAGGGAAGGGGCAGTACTTC. Amino acids: CASSQTGKGQYF. Full variable domain (outside the CDR3, taken from reference TRBV7-9 and TRBJ2-7): DTGVSQNPRHKITKRGQNVTFRCDPISEHNRLYWYRQTLGQGPEFLTYFQNEAQLEKSRLLSDRFSAERPKGSFSTLEIQRTEQGDSAMYLCASSQTGKGQYFGPGTRLTVT.

The genes are TRBV6-5 and TRBJ1-1; no clear D gene. The germline V gene has CDR1 MNHEY and CDR2 SVGAGI. The V end lost 8 bases, the J end lost 4 bases, and 17 bases lay between the germline ends. This CDR3 is 14 amino acids long. DNA for the CDR3: TGTGCCAGCTGGGGAGGTCTATTGTTCACTGAAGCTTTCTTT. Translating gives CASWGGLLFTEAFF.

The chain has TRBV7-2 and TRBJ2-5; TRBD2 is a possible D gene (7 bases). The germline CDR1 and CDR2 sequences are SGHTA and FQGNSA. The CDR3 spans 16 residues. The V and J ends lost 3 bases and 0 bases respectively, with 14 bases between them. CDR3 sequence: CASSFAAGAYQETQYF. CDR3 sequence (DNA): TGTGCCAGCAGCTTTGCGGCGGGGGCCTACCAAGAGACCCAGTACTTC.

The chain links TRBV19 to TRBJ1-5; D unclear. Per germline, CDR1 LNHDA and CDR2 SQIVND (reference sequence). V shed 1 base and J shed 0 bases, with 10 bases lying between them. The CDR3 loop spans 16 amino acids. Here the CDR3 reads CASSIGASNSNQPQHF. CDR3 sequence (DNA): TGTGCCAGTAGTATAGGGGCCAGCAATAGCAATCAGCCCCAGCATTTT.